Listed below are T cell receptor beta chains from one sample, sequenced in a study of T cell responses to AZD1222 COVID-19 vaccine. Sequencing was performed with immunoSEQ multiplex PCR; in TCRdb, only in-frame clones are kept and a portion is missing. Of more than 150,000 clones listed, roughly 93% are singletons. Here the sequenced sample was peripheral blood, taken on day 0 of AZD1222 vaccination. These receptors all come from an adult in good health. The CDR3 runs from the conserved cysteine through the conserved F or W. The D gene is left open where the match is weak. Size is omitted from some rows. Given values are once, few, many or a class for expanded clones.

V gene	J gene	D gene	clone size	CDR3 DNA	CDR3 protein
TRBV5-1	TRBJ1-1	.	.	TGCGCCAGCAGCTTTGGGCGGACGAACACTGAAGCTTTCTTT	CASSFGRTNTEAFF
TRBV15	TRBJ2-7	TRBD1	.	TGTGCCACCAGTCAAGGGACAGGGCCTTACGAGCAGTACTTC	CATSQGTGPYEQYF
TRBV5-4	TRBJ2-7	.	.	TGTGCCAGCGGAGGGGCCTCCCCCTACGAGCAGTACTTC	CASGGASPYEQYF
TRBV11-3	TRBJ2-1	TRBD1	.	TGTGCCAGCAGCTTAGCAGCACCCGGGACAGGGGAGAGTAATGAGCAGTTCTTC	CASSLAAPGTGESNEQFF
TRBV2	TRBJ2-7	.	.	TGTGCCAGCAGTGACAGCTCCTACGAGCAGTACTTC	CASSDSSYEQYF
TRBV5-1	TRBJ1-1	TRBD1	.	TGCGCCAGCAGCTTGTCCAGGGGGCGTTGGGACACTGAAGCTTTCTTT	CASSLSRGRWDTEAFF
TRBV11-2	TRBJ2-1	.	.	TGTGCCAGCAGCGAGGGGACTGACCTATACAATGAGCAGTTCTTC	CASSEGTDLYNEQFF
TRBV4-3	TRBJ2-1	TRBD2	.	TGCCCCCCCAGCCAACTCCCCCCGGAGGCTAGCGGGGGGGCCAATGAGCAGTTCTTC	CPPSQLPPEASGGANEQFF
TRBV12-3/TRBV12-4	TRBJ2-7	.	.	TGTGCCAGCAGTTTGACCCAAACCTACGAGCAGTACTTC	CASSLTQTYEQYF
TRBV5-1	TRBJ2-5	.	.	TGCGCCAGCAGCTTGGCCACAAGACAAGAGACCCAGTACTTC	CASSLATRQETQYF
TRBV5-4	TRBJ2-7	.	once	TGTGCCAGCAGCCCTGGAGGTGGGGAAACCTACGAGCAGTACTTC	CASSPGGGETYEQYF
TRBV6-2/TRBV6-3	TRBJ2-7	.	.	TGTGCCAGCAGTTACCCAAGGCCCTACGAGCAGTACTTC	CASSYPRPYEQYF
TRBV12-3/TRBV12-4	TRBJ2-1	.	.	TGTGCCAGCAGCCCCGATTACAATGAGCAGTTCTTC	CASSPDYNEQFF
TRBV11-2	TRBJ2-7	TRBD2	.	TGTGCCAGCAGCCCGAAGGGTAGAGCGGGAGTCTGGGAGCAGTACTTC	CASSPKGRAGVWEQYF
TRBV6-2/TRBV6-3	TRBJ1-5	.	.	TGTGCCAGCAGTTACTCGTCAGATTCCCCGCCCCAGCATTTT	CASSYSSDSPPQHF
TRBV5-6	TRBJ2-4	.	.	TGTGCCAGCAGCTTGGGCGCCGGGCAGATTCAGTACTTC	CASSLGAGQIQYF
TRBV12-3/TRBV12-4	TRBJ2-7	.	.	TGTGCCAGCAGTTCATCCTACGAGCAGTACTTC	CASSSSYEQYF
TRBV27	TRBJ1-6	TRBD1	.	TGTGCCAGCAGGGGACAGGGGGCACAGAATTCACCCCTCCACTTT	CASRGQGAQNSPLHF
TRBV5-7	TRBJ2-5	TRBD2	.	TGTGCCAGCAGCTTCCCGGGACTAGCGGGGGGAAAAGAGACCCAGTACTTC	CASSFPGLAGGKETQYF
TRBV7-9	TRBJ2-7	TRBD1	.	TGTGCCAGCAGCTCACCGGGACAGGGATTTCACGAGCAGTACTTC	CASSSPGQGFHEQYF
TRBV4-3	TRBJ2-1	TRBD2	.	TGCGCCAGCAGCCAATGGACTAGCTCCTACAATGAGCAGTTCTTC	CASSQWTSSYNEQFF
TRBV9	TRBJ2-1	.	once	TGTGCCAGCAGCGTCTCAGGGGATGAGCAGTTCTTC	CASSVSGDEQFF
TRBV10-3	TRBJ1-4	TRBD1	.	TGTGCCATCAGTGACGCGGGACAGGGGGTGACTAATGAAAAACTGTTTTTT	CAISDAGQGVTNEKLFF
TRBV2	TRBJ2-3	TRBD2	many	TGTGCCAGCAGTGAAGCCATTAGCGGGAGGGCTAGCACAGATACGCAGTATTTT	CASSEAISGRASTDTQYF
TRBV4-3	TRBJ1-2	.	.	TGCGCCAGCAGCCAAGACATGGGCTATGGCTACACCTTC	CASSQDMGYGYTF
TRBV4-2	TRBJ2-7	TRBD1	.	TGTGCCAGCAGCGAGAGGGGCAGGGGGCCCTCCTACGAGCAGTACTTC	CASSERGRGPSYEQYF
TRBV7-9	TRBJ1-2	.	.	TGTGCCAGCAGCTTATCTCCAGTCCTGGCGGGCGGCTACACCTTC	CASSLSPVLAGGYTF
TRBV10-3	TRBJ2-5	TRBD2	.	TGTGCCATCAGAGCCGGGACTACCGTAGGGTCCCAAGAGACCCAGTACTTC	CAIRAGTTVGSQETQYF
TRBV6-5	TRBJ1-2	.	.	TGTGCCAGCAGTTACTCGGAGGGGAACTATGGCTACACCTTC	CASSYSEGNYGYTF
TRBV5-8	TRBJ1-2	.	.	TGTGCCAGCAGCTCGAGAAACTATGGCTACACCTTC	CASSSRNYGYTF
TRBV6-4	TRBJ1-1	TRBD1	.	TGTGCCAGCAGTGACCCCCGTCCCGGACAGGGCGTCACTGAAGCTTTCTTT	CASSDPRPGQGVTEAFF
TRBV6-1	TRBJ2-5	TRBD2	.	TGTGCCAGCAGTGGGTTAACCGGGACTAGGGGAGAGACCCAGTACTTC	CASSGLTGTRGETQYF